This is a list of T cell receptor beta chains from one sample in a study of T cell repertoires in cytomegalovirus infection. Via MiXCR, TCRdb re-called the reads, giving one row per CDR3 protein. Among 450,000 to 600,000 distinct CDR3 sequences listed, about 42% were seen once. Antigen specificity for these receptors is unknown. This sample comprised cultured PBMCs, obtained from culture after CMV antigen stimulation. Receptors were obtained from a human donor in good health (CMV status not recorded). Some clones in this sample may be carry-over from other donors' samples. Each CDR3 is given with its conserved first and last residue. The D gene is left open where the match is weak. The listing skips clone size in some rows; elsewhere it reads once, few, many or a size class.

CDR3,DNA,D,V,size,J
CASSPDGGTHFYEQYF,TGTGCCAGCAGCCCTGATGGGGGGACCCACTTCTACGAGCAGTACTTC,.,TRBV7-6,.,TRBJ2-7
CASSRGSGTGGSKQYF,TGTGCCAGCAGTCGAGGCTCCGGGACAGGGGGCTCGAAGCAGTACTTC,TRBD1,TRBV6-5,.,TRBJ2-7
CASSSEPWETQYF,TGTGCCAGCAGCTCGGAGCCATGGGAGACCCAGTACTTC,.,TRBV7-7,.,TRBJ2-5
CASSLPGTHSSYNEQFF,TGTGCCAGCAGCCTCCCCGGGACGCATAGCTCCTACAATGAGCAGTTCTTC,.,TRBV7-6,.,TRBJ2-1
CASSQLDTQYF,TGTGCCAGCAGCCAGCTAGATACGCAGTATTTT,.,TRBV4-2,.,TRBJ2-3
CAISTSGPQETQYF,TGTGCCATCTCGACTAGCGGGCCTCAAGAGACCCAGTACTTC,TRBD2,TRBV10-3,once,TRBJ2-5
CATSDPDRGYGYTF,TGTGCCACCAGTGACCCTGACAGAGGCTATGGCTACACCTTC,.,TRBV24-1,.,TRBJ1-2
CASSIDSGGYNEQFF,TGTGCCAGTAGTATAGACAGCGGAGGATACAATGAGCAGTTCTTC,.,TRBV19,.,TRBJ2-1
CASSRETGATDTQYF,TGTGCCAGCTCACGAGAGACAGGGGCGACAGATACGCAGTATTTT,TRBD1,TRBV18,.,TRBJ2-3
CASSYAREGTEAFF,TGTGCCAGCAGTTACGCCCGGGAGGGCACTGAAGCTTTCTTT,.,TRBV6-1,.,TRBJ1-1
CASSQDAGGPDTQYF,TGCGCCAGCAGCCAAGATGCGGGAGGCCCAGATACGCAGTATTTT,TRBD2,TRBV4-3,.,TRBJ2-3
CASSYRGREGYTF,TGTGCCAGCAGTTACCGGGGGAGGGAGGGCTACACCTTC,.,TRBV6-5,.,TRBJ1-2
CASSQGLLAGGSLREQYF,TGCGCCAGCAGCCAAGGATTGCTAGCGGGGGGGTCTCTCCGCGAGCAGTACTTC,TRBD2,TRBV4-1,.,TRBJ2-7
CAISPRFTGELFF,TGTGCCATCAGTCCTAGATTCACCGGGGAGCTGTTTTTT,.,TRBV10-3,.,TRBJ2-2
CASSLWGQSYEQYF,TGTGCCAGCTCCCTTTGGGGACAGTCTTACGAGCAGTACTTC,TRBD1,TRBV6-6,.,TRBJ2-7
CASSFPELDTQYF,TGTGCCAGCAGCTTCCCCGAGTTGGATACGCAGTATTTT,.,TRBV7-9,.,TRBJ2-3
CASSAGLPSYEQYF,TGTGCCAGCAGCGCCGGACTACCATCCTACGAGCAGTACTTC,.,TRBV5-6,few,TRBJ2-7
CASSSPPGTSGRRDTQYF,TGTGCCAGCAGCTCCCCGCCCGGGACTAGCGGGAGAAGGGATACGCAGTATTTT,TRBD2,TRBV7-2,.,TRBJ2-3
CASSLGGTGVGNQPQHF,TGTGCCAGCAGCTTAGGAGGGACAGGGGTTGGCAATCAGCCCCAGCATTTT,TRBD1,TRBV7-4,.,TRBJ1-5
CASSYTPSGSVGELFF,TGTGCCAGCAGTTACACCCCTAGCGGGAGCGTCGGGGAGCTGTTTTTT,TRBD2,TRBV6-2/TRBV6-3,.,TRBJ2-2
CASSSAGVGQETQYF,TGTGCCAGCAGCTCAGCGGGAGTGGGGCAAGAGACCCAGTACTTC,TRBD2,TRBV5-4,.,TRBJ2-5
CASSASGRGSTDTQYF,TGTGCCAGCAGCGCTAGCGGGAGGGGGAGCACAGATACGCAGTATTTT,TRBD2,TRBV7-9,few,TRBJ2-3
CASSMDRDGPTSPLHF,TGTGCCAGCAGCATGGATCGGGACGGGCCGACATCACCCCTCCACTTT,.,TRBV7-9,.,TRBJ1-6
CASRRDSTTGELFF,TGTGCCAGCAGGCGGGACTCAACCACCGGGGAGCTGTTTTTT,.,TRBV6-5,many,TRBJ2-2
CAISEPNQFPGGAHILSYNEQFF,TGTGCCATCAGTGAGCCGAACCAATTCCCGGGGGGGGCCCATATCCTCTCCTACAATGAGCAGTTCTTC,TRBD2,TRBV10-3,.,TRBJ2-1